This T cell receptor (beta chain) derives from a study of shared T cell receptors in the human thymus. Here immunoSEQ multiplex PCR was the method, and the copy in TCRdb shows in-frame clones only, minus some. The sample includes over 350,000 clones, just under 95% of them seen just once. The TCR sequence derives from a human donor. Sequencing was carried out using thymocytes.

CDR3 sequence reads: CASSSPPGNNAYGYTF. The DNA for the CDR3 is TGTGCCAGCAGTTCTCCCCCAGGGAACAATGCATATGGCTACACCTTC. The V gene is TRBV28, the J gene TRBJ1-2, with D perhaps matching TRBD1 (5 bases). The germline gives CDR1 MDHEN, CDR2 SYDVKM. Trimming cost V 4 bases and J 5 bases, with 20 bases left between them. The CDR3 sequence is 16 residues long.